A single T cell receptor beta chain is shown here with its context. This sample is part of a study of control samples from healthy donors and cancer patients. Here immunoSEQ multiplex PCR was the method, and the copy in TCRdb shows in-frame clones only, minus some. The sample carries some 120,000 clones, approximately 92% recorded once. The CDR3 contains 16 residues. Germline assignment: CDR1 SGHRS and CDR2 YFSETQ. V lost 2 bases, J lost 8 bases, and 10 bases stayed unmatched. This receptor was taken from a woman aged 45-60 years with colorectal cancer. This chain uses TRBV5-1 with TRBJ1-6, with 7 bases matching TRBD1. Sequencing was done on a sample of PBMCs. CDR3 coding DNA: TGCGCCAGCAGCTTAACTAAGGGGGCCAGCGATTCACCCCTCCACTTT. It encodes CASSLTKGASDSPLHF.